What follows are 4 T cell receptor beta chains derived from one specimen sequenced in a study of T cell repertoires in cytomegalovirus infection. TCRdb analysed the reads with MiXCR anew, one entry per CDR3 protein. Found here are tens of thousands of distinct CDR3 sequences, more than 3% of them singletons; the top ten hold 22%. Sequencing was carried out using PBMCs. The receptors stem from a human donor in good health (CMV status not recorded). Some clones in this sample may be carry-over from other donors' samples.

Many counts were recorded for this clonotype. The CDR3 sequence: CASSTGRLAGGYTF. The CDR3 DNA is TGTGCCAGCAGCACAGGGAGATTAGCGGGTGGCTACACCTTC. The chain links TRBV12-3 or TRBV12-4 to TRBJ1-2, with D perhaps TRBD1 (6 bases). The V gene lost 6 bases and the J gene lost 7 bases, with 18 bases spanning the gap. The CDR3 sequence is 14 residues long.

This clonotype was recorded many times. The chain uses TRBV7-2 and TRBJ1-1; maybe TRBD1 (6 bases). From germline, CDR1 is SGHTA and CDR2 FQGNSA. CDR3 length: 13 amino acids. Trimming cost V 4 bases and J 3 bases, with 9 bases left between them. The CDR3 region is CASSWAGDTEAFF. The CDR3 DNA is TGTGCCAGCAGCTGGGCAGGGGACACTGAAGCTTTCTTT.

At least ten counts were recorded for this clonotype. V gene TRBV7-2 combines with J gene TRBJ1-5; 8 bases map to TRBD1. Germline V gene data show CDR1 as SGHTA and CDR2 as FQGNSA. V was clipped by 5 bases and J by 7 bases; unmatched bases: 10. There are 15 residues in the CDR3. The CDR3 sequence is CASSPDRGVLQPQHF. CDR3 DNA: TGTGCCAGCAGCCCAGACAGGGGTGTTCTGCAGCCCCAGCATTTT.

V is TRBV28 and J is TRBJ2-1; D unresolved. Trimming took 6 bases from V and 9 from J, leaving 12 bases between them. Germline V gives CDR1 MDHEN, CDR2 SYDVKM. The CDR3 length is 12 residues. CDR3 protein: CASSSPMFEQFF. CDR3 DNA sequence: TGTGCCAGCAGCTCCCCTATGTTTGAGCAGTTCTTC.